This entry lists 14 T cell receptor beta chains sequenced from one sample in a study of neurological immune-mediated disorders. MiXCR was run by TCRdb on the 5' RACE reads, yielding one entry per CDR3 protein. The sample has under 90,000 distinct CDR3 sequences; 9.4% are singletons. Material for sequencing was PBMCs. The receptors were gathered from a man between 50 and 59 years old in good health.

This clonotype occurred many times. The genes are TRBV11-2 and TRBJ2-7, with TRBD2 matching 8 bases. This CDR3 comprises 15 residues. Germline assignment: CDR1 SGHAT and CDR2 FQNNGV. After removal of 8 bases from V and 0 bases from J, the junction contained 9 bases not matched to a gene. The CDR3 nucleotides read TGTGCCAGCGCGACACTGAGCGGGAGCTCCTACGAGCAGTACTTC. Translating gives CASATLSGSSYEQYF. The full variable domain, with the rest looked up from reference TRBV11-2 and TRBJ2-7, is EAGVAQSPRYKIIEKRQSVAFWCNPISGHATLYWYQQILGQGPKLLIQFQNNGVVDDSQLPKDRFSAERLKGVDSTLKIQPAKLEDSAVYLCASATLSGSSYEQYFGPGTRLTVT.

Many counts were recorded for this clonotype. J is TRBJ2-7 and V is TRBV20-1; either TRBD1 or TRBD2 may fit D (5 bases each). The CDR3 length is 16 residues. The V and J ends lost 0 bases and 3 bases respectively, with 18 bases between them. The V gene's germline CDR1 is DFQATT and CDR2 SNEGSKA (reference sequence). The CDR3 DNA follows: TGCAGTGCTAGAGATCGGCGGCTTGGGGGTTACTACGAGCAGTACTTC. Its translation: CSARDRRLGGYYEQYF.

This clonotype has at least ten counts. V usage is TRBV29-1 and J usage is TRBJ1-2; a possible D gene is TRBD1 (5 bases). The V end was cut by 4 bases, the J end by 8 bases, with 14 bases between. Germline-derived CDR1 and CDR2 are SQVTM and ANQGSEA. The CDR3 is 12 residues long. CDR3 DNA: TGCAGCGTTGGAGGGGAGGGCGGGGGCTACACCTTC. This sequence encodes CSVGGEGGGYTF.

This clonotype was seen ten or more times. The gene calls are TRBV6-4 and TRBJ2-2; TRBD2 matches 7 bases. V shed 8 bases, J shed 0 bases, and the junction held 6 bases outside the gene matches. The CDR3 has 15 amino acids. Germline CDR1 reads MRHNA; CDR2 reads SNTAGT. The CDR3 loop reads CASSARGANTGELFF. The CDR3 DNA reads TGTGCCAGCTCCGCCCGGGGGGCGAACACCGGGGAGCTGTTTTTT.

The CDR3 nucleotides read TGTGCCAGCTCACCAGAGAAAAACTCGAACACCGGGGAGCTGTTTTTT. The encoded protein is CASSPEKNSNTGELFF. This rearrangement joins TRBV18 to TRBJ2-2, with D hard to call. The germline V gene has CDR1 KGHSH and CDR2 LQKENI. V lost 2 bases and J 0 bases, leaving 10 bases between the germline ends. The CDR3 covers 16 residues.

This clonotype has a count of ten or more. The genes are TRBV4-3 and TRBJ2-1; TRBD1 matches at 7 bases. The CDR3 totals 16 residues. Trimming removed 2 bases from V and 2 bases from J; junction bases left unmatched: 6. CDR1 and CDR2 from the germline V gene are LGHNA and YSLEER. In DNA form, the CDR3 reads TGCGCCAGCAGCCAAATCTCAGGGGGTACCTACAATGAGCAGTTCTTC. It specifies CASSQISGGTYNEQFF.

In its sample, this clonotype was seen many times. The chain links TRBV12-3 or TRBV12-4 to TRBJ2-6; perhaps TRBD1 as D (6 bases). With 8 bases removed from V and 4 bases from J, the gap between germline ends came to 18 bases. CDR3 length: 16 residues. CDR3 residues: CASGSTGSQGANVLTF. The CDR3 DNA reads as TGTGCCAGCGGATCGACAGGATCTCAGGGGGCCAACGTCCTGACTTTC.

The V call is TRBV5-1, the J call TRBJ2-7; a possible D gene is TRBD2 (5 bases). Per germline, CDR1 SGHRS and CDR2 YFSETQ. This CDR3 has 13 residues. V was clipped by 6 bases and J by 2 bases, with 12 bases between them. CDR3 DNA sequence: TGCGCCAGCACCACGGACGGGGCCTACGAGCAGTACTTC. Translating gives CASTTDGAYEQYF. Combining the CDR3 with reference TRBV5-1 and TRBJ2-7 gives the whole variable domain KAGVTQTPRYLIKTRGQQVTLSCSPISGHRSVSWYQQTPGQGLQFLFEYFSETQRNKGNFPGRFSGRQFSNSRSEMNVSTLELGDSALYLCASTTDGAYEQYFGPGTRLTVT.

This sequence joins TRBV20-1 and TRBJ2-2, with 15 bases identical to TRBD2. This CDR3 region has 15 residues. V gave up 7 bases and J gave up 5 bases; unmatched junction bases: 5. Germline loops: CDR1 DFQATT, CDR2 SNEGSKA (reference sequence). The CDR3 DNA is TGCAGTGGCCGGACTAGCGGGAGGGGTACCGGGGAGCTGTTTTTT. As protein: CSGRTSGRGTGELFF.

This clonotype has ten or more counts. The chain links TRBV4-2 to TRBJ1-1, with 9 bases lining up with TRBD1. Germline V gene lookup returns CDR1 LGHNA and CDR2 YNFKEQ. Losses at the gene ends were 1 base for V and 5 bases for J; bases not matched to a gene: 5. The CDR3 runs to 15 residues. The CDR3 loop reads CASSQAGQGWTEAFF. As DNA, the CDR3 is TGTGCCAGCAGCCAAGCGGGACAGGGTTGGACTGAAGCTTTCTTT.

This clonotype was recorded many times. The chain's CDR3 is CASQPTSGSPLHF. CDR3 DNA sequence: TGTGCCTCCCAACCGACTAGTGGCTCACCCCTCCACTTT. The chain is built from TRBV30 and TRBJ1-6, with unresolved D. The CDR3 length is 13 residues. Germline CDR1 is GTSNPN and CDR2 is SVGIG (reference sequence). Trimming removed 7 bases at V and 10 bases at J, with 17 bases between.

Concerning this clonotype itself: At one end the junction does not follow the germline gene, possibly because of a read error. J is TRBJ2-3 and V is TRBV10-3; D is unresolved. Germline V gene data show CDR1 as ENHRY and CDR2 as SYGVKD. This CDR3 is 14 amino acids long. The CDR3 DNA is TGTGCCGGCACACCGGTAGGATCCACAGATACGCAGTACTTT. Translation: CAGTPVGSTDTQYF.

The CDR3 region is CASSQFLTDTQYF. The CDR3 DNA is TGTGCCAGCAGCCAGTTCCTCACAGATACGCAGTATTTT. The chain employs TRBV3-1 and TRBJ2-3; D is ambiguous. With 3 bases removed from V and 2 bases from J, the gap between germline ends came to 6 bases. The CDR3 runs 13 residues. CDR1 is LGHDT and CDR2 is YNNKEL in the germline V gene (reference sequence).

This clonotype was observed many times. The V and J genes are TRBV6-6 and TRBJ1-5, with D possibly being TRBD1 (6 bases). The CDR3 consists of 15 residues. Trimming removed 5 bases at V and 2 bases at J, with 13 bases between. Germline V CDR1 and CDR2: MNHNY, SVGAGI (reference sequence). This CDR3 is CASSATGFGNQPQHF. The CDR3 DNA is TGTGCCAGCAGTGCCACAGGGTTCGGCAATCAGCCCCAGCATTTT.